This T cell receptor (beta chain) was sequenced during a study of cytomegalovirus exposure and HLA in healthy donors. Findings and caveats of the study: Analysis performed later found around 15,000 TCR beta sequences associated with HLA alleles at 0.05 false discovery rate. Relative to the 666-donor mean, N-insertions were reportedly fewer in an Asian-associated ancestry cluster in a later analysis. Upon later analysis, HLA-associated TCR beta chains proved more clonally expanded than other, equally common chains.

Note on this clone: No antigen is known for it.

PCR involved 60 Vbeta and 13 Jbeta primers. Generated by immunoSEQ multiplex PCR, the TCRdb table keeps only in-frame clones and is missing some. This sample's table reports roughly 60,000 clones. The CDR3 sequence is 11 residues long. Germline V CDR1 and CDR2: SQVTM, ANQGSEA. Trimming removed 5 bases from V and 5 bases from J; junction bases left unmatched: 1. This TCR was sampled from a male donor in good health and CMV-seronegative. The sample consisted of PBMCs. The V gene is TRBV29-1, the J gene TRBJ2-5, with 8 nucleotides matching TRBD1. In nucleotides, the CDR3 is TGCAGCGTTAGACAGGGGGAGACCCAGTACTTC. This sequence encodes CSVRQGETQYF.